These 31 T cell receptor beta chains were all obtained from the same sample, sequenced in a study of cytomegalovirus exposure and HLA in healthy donors. The PCR ran on 60 Vbeta and 13 Jbeta primers. Using immunoSEQ multiplex PCR, the repertoire was profiled, and TCRdb retains in-frame clones only, with some absent. The sample records 100,000 or so clones, roughly three fifths being singletons. Sequencing used PBMCs. The source is a young man in good health and CMV-seropositive.

The chain is built from TRBV7-9 and TRBJ2-7, with 7 bases lining up with TRBD1. V gave up 4 bases and J gave up 6 bases; unmatched junction bases: 9. The CDR3 has 14 amino acids. CDR1 and CDR2 from the germline V gene are SEHNR and FQNEAQ (reference sequence). The CDR3 bases are TGTGCCAGCAGCTATGGAACAGGGGTCCGCGAGCAGTACTTC. Translating it yields CASSYGTGVREQYF.

The chain uses TRBV6-5 and TRBJ1-4; weak D call: TRBD1 (5 bases). CDR3 length equals 14 residues. V was clipped by 6 bases and J by 8 bases, with 16 bases between them. Germline lookup yields CDR1 MNHEY and CDR2 SVGAGI. This CDR3 reads CASSLGRGSEKLFF. DNA for the CDR3: TGTGCCAGCAGCCTGGGGAGGGGTTCAGAAAAACTGTTTTTT.

This clone was observed a few times. This sequence joins TRBV7-2 and TRBJ1-1; 8 bases fit TRBD1. The ends lost 5 bases at V and 4 bases at J; junction bases unmatched: 9. There are 15 residues in the CDR3. Germline lookup yields CDR1 SGHTA and CDR2 FQGNSA. CDR3: CASSPGGAGGTEAFF. In DNA, the CDR3 is TGTGCCAGCAGCCCAGGGGGCGCAGGGGGCACTGAAGCTTTCTTT.

DNA of the CDR3: TGTGCCAGTAGTATCGACACGTTCCCCGAAGCTTTCTTT. It translates to CASSIDTFPEAFF. The V and J genes are TRBV19 and TRBJ1-1; no clear D. In germline, CDR1 is LNHDA, CDR2 SQIVND (reference sequence). V was pared by 3 bases and J by 8 bases, with 13 bases between. CDR3 size: 13 residues.

This clone has only a few counts. The gene calls are TRBV11-2 and TRBJ2-5, with D maybe TRBD1 (6 bases). CDR1 and CDR2 from the germline V gene are SGHAT and FQNNGV. Trimming removed 5 bases from V and 3 bases from J, with 16 bases in between. The CDR3 consists of 15 residues. The CDR3 is CASSTGNRAEETQYF. CDR3 DNA: TGTGCCAGCAGCACCGGTAACAGGGCCGAAGAGACCCAGTACTTC. Supplemented by reference TRBV11-2 and TRBJ2-5, the full variable domain reads EAGVAQSPRYKIIEKRQSVAFWCNPISGHATLYWYQQILGQGPKLLIQFQNNGVVDDSQLPKDRFSAERLKGVDSTLKIQPAKLEDSAVYLCASSTGNRAEETQYFGPGTRLLVL.

The rearrangement uses TRBV2 and TRBJ1-1; D is possibly TRBD1 (6 bases). The V gene's germline CDR1 is SNHLY and CDR2 FYNNEI. This CDR3 spans 18 amino acids. V lost 3 bases to trimming and J lost 5 bases, with 25 bases between them. The CDR3 nucleotides are TGTGCCAGCAGTGATCCCCAGGGGTATTACGAATTGGGGACTGAAGCTTTCTTT. Its translation: CASSDPQGYYELGTEAFF.

The rearrangement links TRBV5-1 to TRBJ2-1, with a possible D match to TRBD2 (5 bases). V lost 0 bases, J lost 9 bases, and 16 bases lay in between. Germline assignment: CDR1 SGHRS and CDR2 YFSETQ. This CDR3 is built from 15 residues. CDR3: CASSLAVGDLTEQFF. CDR3 DNA: TGCGCCAGCAGCTTGGCGGTCGGGGATTTGACTGAGCAGTTCTTC.

V usage is TRBV6-5 and J usage is TRBJ1-6; TRBD1 might be the D (6 bases). From germline, CDR1 is MNHEY and CDR2 SVGAGI. The CDR3 is 14 amino acids. V shed 5 bases and J shed 6 bases, with 11 bases lying between them. DNA of the CDR3: TGTGCCAGCAGTGTCGGGGGGCCTAATTCACCCCTCCACTTT. Translation gives CASSVGGPNSPLHF.

This clone turned up a few times. The V and J genes are TRBV30 and TRBJ2-3; maybe TRBD2 (6 bases). Germline V gene lookup returns CDR1 GTSNPN and CDR2 SVGIG (reference sequence). The CDR3 spans 13 residues. Trimming left V 4 bases short and J 3 bases short, with 11 bases between. The CDR3 here is CAWNKGTTDTQYF. CDR3 nucleotide sequence: TGTGCCTGGAATAAGGGGACTACAGATACGCAGTATTTT.

The sample holds a few counts of this clone. The J gene is TRBJ1-5, the V gene TRBV5-1, with D unclear. CDR3 length: 21 amino acids. Trimming took off 0 bases at V and 5 bases at J, with 30 bases between the two ends. Germline V lookup: CDR1 SGHRS, CDR2 YFSETQ. In DNA form, the CDR3 reads TGCGCCAGCAGCTTGGCCCATGCTGCCATTTCCGTAGAGACACAGCATCAGCCCCAGCATTTT. Its translation is CASSLAHAAISVETQHQPQHF.

This rearrangement joins TRBV7-8 to TRBJ2-5; 10 bases are shared with TRBD1. The end of the DNA fits TRBJ2-7 better, so the J call may be wrong. This CDR3 has 16 amino acids. Germline lookup yields CDR1 SGHVS and CDR2 FQNEAQ. CDR3 amino acids: CASSLAGDRGGYEQYF. The CDR3 bases are TGTGCCAGCAGCTTAGCGGGGGACAGGGGAGGCTACGAGCAGTACTTC.

This clone appeared once. V and J are TRBV1 and TRBJ1-2; the table's TRBD1 call for D was not verified on the DNA. TRBV1 is a recognized pseudogene. The CDR3 is 19 residues long. The chain's CDR3 is CTSSQSPGTGRVANYGYTF. The CDR3 DNA reads as TGCACCAGCAGCCAGTCTCCCGGGACAGGGCGCGTGGCTAACTATGGCTACACCTTC.

The V and J genes are TRBV2 and TRBJ2-4, with TRBD2 matching over 8 bases. The CDR3 has 13 amino acids. The V gene end was trimmed by 6 bases and the J gene end by 6 bases; junction bases not matched to a gene: 4. Germline lookup yields CDR1 SNHLY and CDR2 FYNNEI. The CDR3 is CASRLADLNIQYF. In DNA, the CDR3 is TGTGCCAGCAGACTAGCGGACTTAAACATTCAGTACTTC.

Remarks on this clone: The germline gene is not matched at one end of the junction; a read error may be the cause. The chain carries TRBV7-8 and TRBJ2-7; TRBD1 matches 8 bases. The CDR3 has 15 amino acids. CDR1 is SGHVS and CDR2 is FQNEAQ in the germline V gene. The CDR3 DNA reads TGTGCCAGCAGCTTCGGACAGGGAAACACCTACGGGCAGTACTTC. It yields the protein CASSFGQGNTYGQYF. Complete variable domain (other parts from reference TRBV7-8 and TRBJ2-7): GAGVSQSPRYKVAKRGQDVALRCDPISGHVSLFWYQQALGQGPEFLTYFQNEAQLDKSGLPSDRFFAERPEGSVSTLKIQRTQQEDSAVYLCASSFGQGNTYGQYFGPGTRLTVT.

The chain uses TRBV29-1 and TRBJ2-1; 7 positions match TRBD2. The CDR3 covers 11 residues. The trim removed 6 bases at V and 9 bases at J, leaving 5 bases unmatched. Germline V gene sequence: CDR1 SQVTM, CDR2 ANQGSEA. CDR3 sequence: CSVREVAEQFF. CDR3 nucleotide sequence: TGCAGCGTCCGGGAGGTCGCTGAGCAGTTCTTC.

This clone was seen a handful of times. Other nucleotide sequences in the sample specify the same CDR3. This sequence joins TRBV19 and TRBJ1-5, with D uncertain. The CDR3 has 14 residues. Germline CDR1 and CDR2: LNHDA and SQIVND (reference sequence). V was cut by 2 bases and J by 0 bases, with 5 bases left in between. Written as DNA, the CDR3 is TGTGCCAGTAGTATACGAGATAGCAATCAGCCCCAGCATTTT. This sequence encodes CASSIRDSNQPQHF. Full variable domain (remainder filled in from reference TRBV19 and TRBJ1-5): DGGITQSPKYLFRKEGQNVTLSCEQNLNHDAMYWYRQDPGQGLRLIYYSQIVNDFQKGDIAEGYSVSREKKESFPLTVTSAQKNPTAFYLCASSIRDSNQPQHFGDGTRLSIL.

In DNA form, the CDR3 reads TGTGCCAGCAGTGTAAACGGGGTAGAGACCCAGTACTTC. Protein: CASSVNGVETQYF. The rearrangement links TRBV2 to TRBJ2-5; D is perhaps TRBD2 (5 bases). CDR1 and CDR2 (germline): SNHLY, FYNNEI. V lost 4 bases to trimming and J lost 4 bases, with 10 bases between them. The CDR3 totals 13 residues. Looking up the rest from reference TRBV2 and TRBJ2-5 gives the full variable domain: EPEVTQTPSHQVTQMGQEVILRCVPISNHLYFYWYRQILGQKVEFLVSFYNNEISEKSEIFDDQFSVERPDGSNFTLKIRSTKLEDSAMYFCASSVNGVETQYFGPGTRLLVL.

This clone was seen just once. The chain employs TRBV7-8 and TRBJ1-5; TRBD1 aligns across 8 bases. With 6 bases clipped from V and 6 bases from J, the junction kept 16 bases outside the gene matches. Germline values: CDR1 SGHVS, CDR2 FQNEAQ. This CDR3 has 17 residues. The CDR3 DNA reads TGTGCCAGCAGTTGGGACAGGCGGTTGTTGGACGTTCAGCCCCAGCATTTT. Protein sequence: CASSWDRRLLDVQPQHF.

As to this clone: Other DNA sequences in this specimen translate into the identical CDR3. This rearrangement joins TRBV6-4 to TRBJ2-3, with 9 positions matching TRBD2. J lost 2 bases, V lost 4 bases, and 1 base had no gene match. This CDR3 comprises 14 residues. The germline gives CDR1 MRHNA, CDR2 SNTAGT. The CDR3: CASSVAGATDTQYF. DNA for the CDR3: TGTGCCAGCAGTGTAGCGGGGGCCACAGATACGCAGTATTTT.

This chain connects TRBV29-1 to TRBJ2-2; 7 bases are shared with TRBD1. This CDR3 comprises 16 residues. The V gene end was trimmed by 5 bases and the J gene end by 5 bases; junction bases not matched to a gene: 14. The germline V gene has CDR1 SQVTM and CDR2 ANQGSEA. CDR3 sequence reads: CSVLKTMNRGTGELFF. DNA for the CDR3: TGCAGCGTTTTAAAGACAATGAACAGGGGTACCGGGGAGCTGTTTTTT.

This chain connects TRBV7-2 to TRBJ1-2, with 7 bases that match TRBD1. V shed 3 bases, J shed 8 bases, and the junction held 3 bases outside the gene matches. The CDR3 contains 12 residues. CDR1 is SGHTA and CDR2 is FQGNSA in the germline V gene. CDR3 loop: CASSFTGEGYTF. The CDR3 bases are TGTGCCAGCAGCTTCACAGGGGAAGGCTACACCTTC.

The chain couples TRBV18 to TRBJ2-7; TRBD1 matches at 7 bases. V shed 6 bases, J shed 5 bases, and the junction held 10 bases outside the gene matches. This CDR3 contains 14 residues. From germline, CDR1 is KGHSH and CDR2 LQKENI. The DNA for the CDR3 is TGTGCCAGCTCTCTCTACAGGGGTTCGCACGAGCAGTACTTC. Amino acids: CASSLYRGSHEQYF.

This rearrangement joins TRBV4-1 to TRBJ1-3; no firm D call. Germline V gene sequence: CDR1 MGHRA, CDR2 YSYEKL. V was cut by 1 base and J by 2 bases, with 15 bases left in between. The CDR3 totals 17 residues. CDR3 in DNA: TGCGCCAGCAGCCAAGGACCCCCGGGGATTGCTGGAAACACCATATATTTT. Its translation is CASSQGPPGIAGNTIYF.

The J gene is TRBJ1-1, the V gene TRBV2; D unresolved. The germline V and J ends were trimmed by 5 bases and 2 bases, with 9 bases remaining between them. CDR1 SNHLY and CDR2 FYNNEI come from the germline V gene. This CDR3 contains 13 residues. The CDR3 coding sequence is TGTGCCAGCAGTCCGGTAGTCAACACTGAAGCTTTCTTT. It is translated as CASSPVVNTEAFF. The full variable domain, with the rest looked up from reference TRBV2 and TRBJ1-1, is EPEVTQTPSHQVTQMGQEVILRCVPISNHLYFYWYRQILGQKVEFLVSFYNNEISEKSEIFDDQFSVERPDGSNFTLKIRSTKLEDSAMYFCASSPVVNTEAFFGQGTRLTVV.

The chain has TRBV7-8 and TRBJ2-5, with D possibly being TRBD1 (6 bases). CDR1 is SGHVS, CDR2 FQNEAQ, per germline. CDR3 length: 13 amino acids. V lost 4 bases and J 5 bases, leaving 11 bases between the germline ends. In nucleotides, the CDR3 is TGTGCCAGCAGCTCCCACAGGGTGGAGACCCAGTACTTC. This sequence encodes CASSSHRVETQYF.

This clone turned up a few times. This rearrangement joins TRBV6-5 to TRBJ2-1; possible D gene TRBD2, 7 bases. The V end lost 4 bases, the J end lost 12 bases, and 16 bases lay between the germline ends. The germline CDR1 and CDR2 sequences are MNHEY and SVGAGI. This CDR3 spans 13 amino acids. In DNA form, the CDR3 reads TGTGCCAGCAGTTTTGGACTAGGGGGGGTGCAGTTCTTC. Its translation is CASSFGLGGVQFF.

The chain carries TRBV27 and TRBJ2-7, with 8 nucleotides matching TRBD1. J was trimmed by 3 bases and V by 5 bases; bases with no gene match: 15. This CDR3 contains 17 residues. CDR1 MNHEY and CDR2 SMNVEV come from the germline V gene (reference sequence). CDR3 residues: CASSVSLGTGLSYEQYF. CDR3 sequence (DNA): TGTGCCAGCAGTGTCTCCCTCGGGACAGGCCTAAGCTACGAGCAGTACTTC.

The CDR3 DNA reads TGTGCCAGCAGCTCCCCGGACAGTTCTAACTATGGCTACACCTTC. Residues: CASSSPDSSNYGYTF. The V call is TRBV5-4, the J call TRBJ1-2; a weak D match, TRBD1 (6 bases). The V end lost 3 bases, the J end lost 0 bases, and 12 bases lay between the germline ends. The CDR3 is 15 residues long. Germline CDR1 reads SGHNT; CDR2 reads YYREEE (reference sequence).

The chain combines TRBV18 with TRBJ1-2, with D perhaps matching TRBD1 (5 bases). CDR3 length: 14 amino acids. Trimming shortened V by 2 bases and J by 6 bases, and 13 bases separated the two germline ends. Germline values: CDR1 KGHSH, CDR2 LQKENI. The CDR3 region has the DNA TGTGCCAGCTCACCAGGGCAGGGCTTAGATGGCTACACCTTC. This encodes CASSPGQGLDGYTF. Variable domain in full (rest from reference TRBV18 and TRBJ1-2): NAGVMQNPRHLVRRRGQEARLRCSPMKGHSHVYWYRQLPEEGLKFMVYLQKENIIDESGMPKERFSAEFPKEGPSILRIQQVVRGDSAAYFCASSPGQGLDGYTFGSGTRLTVV.

V gene TRBV7-8 combines with J gene TRBJ1-2; TRBD1 aligns across 8 bases. V trimming: 6 bases; J trimming: 5 bases; junction bases outside the gene matches: 8. CDR1 is SGHVS and CDR2 is FQNEAQ in the germline V gene. This CDR3 contains 14 residues. The CDR3 bases are TGTGCCAGCAGAGAAGGACAGGGCCGTTATGGCTACACCTTC. Encoded protein: CASREGQGRYGYTF.

There are a few counts of this clone. The V and J genes are TRBV5-1 and TRBJ2-2; TRBD2 matches 9 bases. CDR3 length: 15 residues. Looked up from germline, CDR1 is SGHRS and CDR2 is YFSETQ. The ends lost 2 bases at V and 5 bases at J; junction bases unmatched: 4. The CDR3 sequence: CASSLNGLATGELFF. CDR3 sequence (DNA): TGCGCCAGCAGCTTAAACGGACTAGCGACCGGGGAGCTGTTTTTT.